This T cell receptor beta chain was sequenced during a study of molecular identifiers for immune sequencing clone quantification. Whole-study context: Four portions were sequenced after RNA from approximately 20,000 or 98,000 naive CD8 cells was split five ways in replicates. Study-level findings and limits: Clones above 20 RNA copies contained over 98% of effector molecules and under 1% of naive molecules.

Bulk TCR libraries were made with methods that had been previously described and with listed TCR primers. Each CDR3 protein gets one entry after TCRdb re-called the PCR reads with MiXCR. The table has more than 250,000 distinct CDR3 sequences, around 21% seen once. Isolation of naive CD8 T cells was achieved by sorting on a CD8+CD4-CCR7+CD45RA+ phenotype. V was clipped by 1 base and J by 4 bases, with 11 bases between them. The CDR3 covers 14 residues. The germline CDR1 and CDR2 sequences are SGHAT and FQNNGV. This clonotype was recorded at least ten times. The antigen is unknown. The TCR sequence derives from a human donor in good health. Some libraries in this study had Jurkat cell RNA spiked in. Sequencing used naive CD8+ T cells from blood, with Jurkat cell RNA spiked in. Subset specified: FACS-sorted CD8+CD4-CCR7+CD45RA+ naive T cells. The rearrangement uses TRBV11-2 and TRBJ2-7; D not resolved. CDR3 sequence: CASSLGSGDYEQYF. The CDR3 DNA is TGTGCCAGCAGCTTAGGGTCCGGAGATTACGAGCAGTACTTC.